This TCR beta chain was sequenced in a study of T cells after yellow fever vaccination. Whole-study results and caveats: Faster peaking, at day 5 versus 15, marked a secondary response that was weaker. There was a small share of clonotypes that showed up in both the CD4 and CD8 compartments. Clones from primary vaccination mostly reappeared after the booster (roughly 95% CD4, just over 85% CD8). In FACS-sorted repertoires, abundant clonotypes from the bulk population could appear as contaminants.

This clonotype has more than one count but fewer than ten. Its antigen is not identified. TCRdb re-derived calls from the 5' RACE reads in MiXCR, one entry per CDR3 protein. The data contain fewer than 400,000 distinct CDR3 sequences, about 6% of them singletons. This TCR derives from a man aged 25 to 45 who received the YFV17D yellow fever vaccine. The specimen was PBMCs, collected 5 days after the yellow fever booster vaccination.

The CDR3 is CASSQDGTDNQPQHF. The DNA for the CDR3 is TGCGCCAGCAGCCAGGACGGGACAGACAATCAGCCCCAGCATTTT. The chain uses TRBV5-1 and TRBJ1-5; 7 bases are shared with TRBD1. There are 15 residues in the CDR3. J gave up 3 bases and V 4 bases, and 7 bases lay outside the gene matches. Looked up from germline, CDR1 is SGHRS and CDR2 is YFSETQ.